One and the same sample provided the 24 T cell receptor beta chains below, sequenced in a study of Ad26.COV2.S vaccination and SARS-CoV-2 variants. Libraries were prepared by immunoSEQ multiplex PCR; TCRdb keeps only in-frame clonotypes and omits some of them. This table has hundreds of thousands of clones, about 93% appearing once. The treatment here: roughly 19 received Ad26.COV2.S at low or high dose, single or two shots; several received placebo; per-sample allocation not given. On day 63 after the first injection, vaccine and placebo recipients gave samples. The source was peripheral blood, collected in a trial of Ad26.COV2.S vaccine versus placebo. The receptor source for this set is a person between 18 and 65 years old who received the Ad26.COV2.S COVID-19 vaccine or a placebo.

A single count supports this clone. The chain links TRBV27 to TRBJ1-2; TRBD1 matches 8 bases. The CDR3 is 13 residues long. From germline, CDR1 is MNHEY and CDR2 SMNVEV (reference sequence). Germline trimming cut 2 bases from V and 5 bases from J; bases unmatched to any gene: 1. The CDR3 region has the DNA TGTGCCAGCAGTTTACGGACAGGGTATGGCTACACCTTC. It specifies CASSLRTGYGYTF.

The chain employs TRBV18 and TRBJ1-2; tentative D call: TRBD1 (5 bases). Germline assignment: CDR1 KGHSH and CDR2 LQKENI. V was clipped by 3 bases and J by 1 base, with 9 bases between them. The CDR3 is made up of 14 amino acids. As DNA, the CDR3 is TGTGCCAGCTCACCCTCAGGGATTAACTATGGCTACACCTTC. Its translation is CASSPSGINYGYTF. Based on the CDR3 plus reference TRBV18 and TRBJ1-2, the full variable domain is NAGVMQNPRHLVRRRGQEARLRCSPMKGHSHVYWYRQLPEEGLKFMVYLQKENIIDESGMPKERFSAEFPKEGPSILRIQQVVRGDSAAYFCASSPSGINYGYTFGSGTRLTVV.

The chain recombines TRBV5-1 with TRBJ2-1; 10 nucleotides line up with TRBD2. Trimming cost V 2 bases and J 0 bases; bases outside gene matches: 14. Germline loops: CDR1 SGHRS, CDR2 YFSETQ. This CDR3 has 20 residues. CDR3 in amino acids: CASSFTLGGASGSSYNEQFF. CDR3 nucleotides: TGCGCCAGCAGCTTTACCCTCGGGGGGGCTAGCGGGAGCTCCTACAATGAGCAGTTCTTC.

This sequence joins TRBV25-1 and TRBJ2-6, with D possibly TRBD2 on 5 matching bases. The CDR3 spans 17 residues. V dropped 6 bases and J dropped 1 base, with 16 bases sitting between them. Per germline, CDR1 MGHDK and CDR2 SYGVNS. This CDR3 reads CASRGEGLRSGANVLTF. The CDR3, as DNA: TGTGCCAGCAGAGGCGAGGGTTTACGATCTGGGGCCAACGTCCTGACTTTC. The full variable domain, rest sourced from reference TRBV25-1 and TRBJ2-6, is EADIYQTPRYLVIGTGKKITLECSQTMGHDKMYWYQQDPGMELHLIHYSYGVNSTEKGDLSSESTVSRIRTEHFPLTLESARPSHTSQYLCASRGEGLRSGANVLTFGAGSRLTVL.

V is TRBV19 and J is TRBJ1-5, with D perhaps matching TRBD1 (5 bases). The CDR3 totals 13 residues. Trimming cost V 8 bases and J 6 bases, with 14 bases left between them. The germline V gene encodes CDR1 LNHDA and CDR2 SQIVND (reference sequence). CDR3 nucleotides: TGTGCCAGTTGCCGTGGGGGATTTCAGCCCCAGCATTTT. It yields the protein CASCRGGFQPQHF. Full variable domain (missing parts from reference TRBV19 and TRBJ1-5): DGGITQSPKYLFRKEGQNVTLSCEQNLNHDAMYWYRQDPGQGLRLIYYSQIVNDFQKGDIAEGYSVSREKKESFPLTVTSAQKNPTAFYLCASCRGGFQPQHFGDGTRLSIL.

This chain connects TRBV5-4 to TRBJ2-3; 11 bases fit TRBD2. The length of the CDR3 is 14 residues. V lost 5 bases to trimming and J lost 1 base; unmatched junction nucleotides: 0. Germline V gene sequence: CDR1 SGHNT, CDR2 YYREEE (reference sequence). This CDR3 reads CASRLAGGTDTQYF. The CDR3 DNA reads TGTGCCAGCAGACTAGCGGGAGGCACAGATACGCAGTATTTT.

The chain recombines TRBV27 with TRBJ1-1, with 7 bases identical to TRBD1. Germline V CDR1 and CDR2: MNHEY, SMNVEV (reference sequence). The CDR3 totals 17 residues. V was pared by 5 bases and J by 0 bases, with 12 bases of the junction left unmatched. The chain's CDR3 is CASSPTGAPFMNTEAFF. The CDR3 region has the DNA TGTGCCAGCAGTCCCACAGGGGCCCCGTTCATGAACACTGAAGCTTTCTTT.

The CDR3 reads CASSDTSTDTQYF. CDR3 bases: TGTGCCAGTAGCGACACTAGCACAGATACGCAGTATTTT. The chain employs TRBV19 and TRBJ2-3; D not certain. Germline lookup yields CDR1 LNHDA and CDR2 SQIVND (reference sequence). V was shortened by 6 bases and J by 0 bases, with 7 bases between the two germline ends. There are 13 residues in the CDR3.

This chain uses TRBV28 with TRBJ2-7; D tentatively reads TRBD1 or TRBD2 (6 bases each). The CDR3 has 15 amino acids. CDR1 and CDR2 (germline): MDHEN, SYDVKM. Trimming removed 4 bases at V and 2 bases at J, with 15 bases between. Here the CDR3 reads CASSSGDIAAYEQYF. The DNA of the CDR3 is TGTGCCAGCAGTTCGGGGGACATCGCGGCCTACGAGCAGTACTTC.

This chain uses TRBV19 with TRBJ2-1; D unresolved. The CDR3 has 14 residues. Deletions cut 3 bases from V and 4 bases from J, with 10 bases between. CDR1 is LNHDA and CDR2 is SQIVND in the germline V gene (reference sequence). The CDR3 DNA reads TGTGCCAGTAGTATCAGCCTGGCATACAATGAGCAGTTCTTC. This gives the protein CASSISLAYNEQFF.

The V gene is TRBV5-1, the J gene TRBJ2-3; D possibly corresponds to TRBD2 (5 bases). Germline CDR1 is SGHRS and CDR2 is YFSETQ. The CDR3 consists of 14 residues. V lost 6 bases, J lost 3 bases, and 14 bases lay in between. CDR3 nucleotides: TGCGCCAGCACCCGCCCAGGAGGAACAGATACGCAGTATTTT. It specifies CASTRPGGTDTQYF.

The J gene is TRBJ2-7, the V gene TRBV7-2; TRBD1 agrees at 7 bases. The CDR3 length is 15 residues. Unmatched junction bases numbered 8, after V lost 6 bases and J lost 0 bases. Germline CDR1 and CDR2: SGHTA and FQGNSA. The CDR3 sequence: CASSRTGDPSYEQYF. CDR3 DNA sequence: TGTGCCAGCAGTCGTACAGGGGACCCCTCCTACGAGCAGTACTTC.

The genes are TRBV7-2 and TRBJ1-1, with TRBD1 as a possible D gene (5 bases). V lost 1 base to trimming and J lost 1 base, with 10 bases between them. The CDR3 contains 15 residues. CDR1 and CDR2 (germline): SGHTA, FQGNSA. This chain's CDR3 is CASSLELQANTEAFF. In nucleotides, the CDR3 is TGTGCCAGCAGCTTAGAGTTACAGGCGAACACTGAAGCTTTCTTT.

About this clone itself: Germline is not matched at one junction end, which may reflect a read error. This chain uses TRBV10-3 with TRBJ2-1; TRBD2 might be the D (6 bases). CDR1 and CDR2 (germline): ENHRY, SYGVKD. There are 14 residues in the CDR3. This CDR3 reads CAIKFRDSHNEQFF. DNA of the CDR3: TGTGCCATCAAATTCAGGGACTCCCACAATGAGCAGTTCTTC.

The chain has TRBV7-2 and TRBJ1-5, with a weak D call TRBD1 (5 bases). The CDR3 covers 15 residues. V was clipped by 1 base and J by 4 bases, with 11 bases between them. Germline V gene sequence: CDR1 SGHTA, CDR2 FQGNSA. This CDR3 is CASSLGGGANQPQHF. The CDR3 coding sequence is TGTGCCAGCAGCTTAGGGGGGGGAGCAAATCAGCCCCAGCATTTT. The full variable domain, completed using reference TRBV7-2 and TRBJ1-5, is GAGVSQSPSNKVTEKGKDVELRCDPISGHTALYWYRQSLGQGLEFLIYFQGNSAPDKSGLPSDRFSAERTGGSVSTLTIQRTQQEDSAVYLCASSLGGGANQPQHFGDGTRLSIL.

The V and J genes are TRBV18 and TRBJ2-7; no clear D. The germline V gene encodes CDR1 KGHSH and CDR2 LQKENI. The CDR3 extends over 14 amino acids. Trimming left V 2 bases short and J 2 bases short, with 10 bases between. DNA for the CDR3: TGTGCCAGCTCACCAGTCGCAGGCACCTACGAGCAGTACTTC. Protein sequence: CASSPVAGTYEQYF.

The chain joins TRBV28 to TRBJ2-2; D might be TRBD1 (5 bases). V was shortened by 5 bases and J by 4 bases, with 17 bases between the two germline ends. The CDR3 loop spans 16 amino acids. Germline assignment: CDR1 MDHEN and CDR2 SYDVKM. The CDR3 sequence is CASSPPQTTGTGELFF. Here the CDR3 DNA reads TGTGCCAGCAGTCCGCCCCAAACCACAGGCACCGGGGAGCTGTTTTTT.

This chain joins TRBV7-8 and TRBJ2-1; 15 bases are shared with TRBD2. V lost 4 bases, J lost 8 bases, and 3 bases stayed unmatched. Germline CDR1 and CDR2: SGHVS and FQNEAQ. The CDR3 length is 15 residues. The CDR3 sequence: CASSSGLAGGDEQFF. The CDR3 nucleotides read TGTGCCAGCAGCTCAGGACTAGCGGGAGGGGATGAGCAGTTCTTC.

For this clone: Other DNA sequences from this sample encode an identical CDR3 as well. The rearrangement uses TRBV20-1 and TRBJ2-1, with D unclear. Per germline, CDR1 DFQATT and CDR2 SNEGSKA (reference sequence). Trimming stripped 5 bases from V and 4 bases from J, with 3 bases between. This CDR3 has 10 residues. DNA of the CDR3: TGCAGTGCTTTATACAATGAGCAGTTCTTC. Protein sequence: CSALYNEQFF.

The V and J genes are TRBV7-9 and TRBJ1-4; 9 positions agree with TRBD1. The CDR3 has 17 residues. Germline CDR1 is SEHNR and CDR2 is FQNEAQ (reference sequence). V lost 1 base and J lost 7; bases outside the gene matches: 10. The chain's CDR3 is CASSLDLRDRVREKLFF. The CDR3, as DNA: TGTGCCAGCAGCTTAGATCTTCGGGACAGGGTCCGTGAAAAACTGTTTTTT.

The chain uses TRBV5-6 and TRBJ1-6; D might be TRBD1 (5 bases). This CDR3 is 15 amino acids long. Trimming took 4 bases from V and 7 from J, leaving 15 bases between them. Germline CDR1 is SGHDT and CDR2 is YYEEEE. CDR3 sequence reads: CASSPTGPGNSPLHF. In DNA, the CDR3 is TGTGCCAGCAGCCCGACGGGGCCAGGCAATTCACCCCTCCACTTT.

The chain joins TRBV4-3 to TRBJ2-7; 7 bases are a match to TRBD1. The CDR3 runs 15 residues. The J segment lost 1 base and the V segment lost 5 bases, leaving 8 bases of the junction unmatched. Looked up from germline, CDR1 is LGHNA and CDR2 is YSLEER. CDR3 protein: CASSSGTEESYEQYF. CDR3 coding DNA: TGCGCCAGCAGCTCCGGGACAGAAGAGTCCTACGAGCAGTACTTC.

The chain links TRBV10-3 to TRBJ2-2, with TRBD1 identical over 8 bases. Trimming removed 4 bases from V and 1 base from J; junction bases left unmatched: 5. The V gene's germline CDR1 is ENHRY and CDR2 SYGVKD. This CDR3 has 16 residues. The CDR3 sequence is CAISVQDRVNTGELFF. CDR3 coding DNA: TGTGCCATCAGTGTTCAGGACAGGGTGAACACCGGGGAGCTGTTTTTT.

V and J are TRBV6-5 and TRBJ1-4, with 7 bases aligning to TRBD1. Germline CDR1 MNHEY, CDR2 SVGAGI. Unmatched junction bases numbered 7, after V lost 6 bases and J lost 3 bases. This CDR3 has 15 amino acids. The CDR3 reads CASRKRGLANEKLFF. The CDR3 DNA sequence: TGTGCCAGCAGAAAAAGGGGGCTTGCTAATGAAAAACTGTTTTTT.